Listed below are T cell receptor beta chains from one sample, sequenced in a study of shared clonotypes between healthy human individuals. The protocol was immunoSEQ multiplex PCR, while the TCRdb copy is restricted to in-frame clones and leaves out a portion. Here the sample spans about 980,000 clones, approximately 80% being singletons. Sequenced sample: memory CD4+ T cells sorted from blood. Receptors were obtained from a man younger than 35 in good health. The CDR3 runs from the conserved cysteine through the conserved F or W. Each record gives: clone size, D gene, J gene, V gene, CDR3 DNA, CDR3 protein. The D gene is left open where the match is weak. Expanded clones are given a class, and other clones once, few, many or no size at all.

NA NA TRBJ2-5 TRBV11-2 TGTGCCAGCAGCCCCAGGGGTGTTAGCGGATTAGAGACCCAGTACTTC CASSPRGVSGLETQYF
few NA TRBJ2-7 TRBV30 TGTGCCTGGAGTGACCACGAGCAGTACTTC CAWSDHEQYF
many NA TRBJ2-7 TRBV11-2 TGTGCCAGCAGCTTAGGCCAACAGTTGTCCTACGAGCAGTACTTC CASSLGQQLSYEQYF
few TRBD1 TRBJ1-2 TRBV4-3 TGCGCCAGCAGCCAAGAGGACAGGGCCGACTATGGCTACACCTTC CASSQEDRADYGYTF
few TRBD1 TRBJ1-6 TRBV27 TGTGCCAGCAGTTCATGGACAGGAGGATCACCCCTCCACTTT CASSSWTGGSPLHF
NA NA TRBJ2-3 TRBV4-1 TGCGCCAGCAGCCTAAGTCCGGATCTGCTGGATACGCAGTATTTT CASSLSPDLLDTQYF
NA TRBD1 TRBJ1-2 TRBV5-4 TGTGCCAGCAGCGGGGACAGCTATGGCTACACCTTC CASSGDSYGYTF
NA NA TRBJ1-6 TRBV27 TGTGCCAGCAGTTTGCAGGGGTATTCACCCCTCCACTTT CASSLQGYSPLHF
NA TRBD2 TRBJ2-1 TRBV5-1 TGCGCCAGCAGCCCACTAGCGGGGAACTACAATGAGCAGTTCTTC CASSPLAGNYNEQFF
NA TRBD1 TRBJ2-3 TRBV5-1 TGCGCCAGCAGCGAGACAGGGGACACAGATACGCAGTATTTT CASSETGDTDTQYF
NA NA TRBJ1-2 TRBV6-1 TGTGCCAGCAGTGAAGGGACCCGGGCTTCTAGGGGCTACACCTTC CASSEGTRASRGYTF
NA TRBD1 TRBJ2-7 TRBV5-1 TGCGCCAGCAGCCCAACAGGGGGCCCGACCTACGAGCAGTACTTC CASSPTGGPTYEQYF
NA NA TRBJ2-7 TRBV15 TGTGCCACCAGCAGAGCCAACTCAAGGACCTCCTACGAGCAGTACTTC CATSRANSRTSYEQYF
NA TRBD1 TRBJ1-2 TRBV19 TGTGCCAGTACCCTCTGGGGGACAGGACGAGGCTACACCTTC CASTLWGTGRGYTF
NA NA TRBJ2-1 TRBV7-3 TGTGCCAGCAGCTTAGGAGGGGCGAATGAGCAGTTCTTC CASSLGGANEQFF
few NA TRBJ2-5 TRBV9 TGTGCCAGCAGCGCGAGTGACTGGAATCAAGAGACCCAGTACTTC CASSASDWNQETQYF
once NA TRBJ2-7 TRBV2 TGTGCCAGCAGTGAGGACGGCTACGAGCAGTACTTC CASSEDGYEQYF
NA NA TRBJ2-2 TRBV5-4 TGTGCCAGCAGCTATGGAGGACGGCGTGCCGGGGAGCTGTTTTTT CASSYGGRRAGELFF
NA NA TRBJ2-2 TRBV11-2 TGTGCCAGCATCCTTTCTGGAGGCTTAAACACCGGGGAGCTGTTTTTT CASILSGGLNTGELFF
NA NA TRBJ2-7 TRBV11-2 TGTGCCAGCAGCTTAGCCCCAGGACAGAGCTACGAGCAGTACTTC CASSLAPGQSYEQYF
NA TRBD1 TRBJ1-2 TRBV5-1 TGCGCCAGCCTTGGACAGGGTAACTATGGCTACACCTTC CASLGQGNYGYTF
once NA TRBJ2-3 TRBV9 TGTGCCAGCAGCGACCGGGTCACAGATACGCAGTATTTT CASSDRVTDTQYF
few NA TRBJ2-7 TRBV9 TGTGCCAGCAGCGTGGGACGGGTGCCCTACGAGCAGTACTTC CASSVGRVPYEQYF
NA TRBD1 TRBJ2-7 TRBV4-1 TGCGCCAGCAGCCAAGATGGACAGGGGGCTTTCGAGCAGTACTTC CASSQDGQGAFEQYF
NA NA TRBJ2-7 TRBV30 TGTGCCTGGAGTCCAGTGGGGGCCCTCTACGAGCAGTACTTC CAWSPVGALYEQYF
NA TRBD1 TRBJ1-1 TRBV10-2 TGCGCCAGCAGTGACCGACAGGGGGCACGGAACACTGAAGCTTTCTTT CASSDRQGARNTEAFF
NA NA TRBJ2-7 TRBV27 TGTGCCAGCAGTTTATATAGCGCCGGGTCCTACGAGCAGTACTTC CASSLYSAGSYEQYF
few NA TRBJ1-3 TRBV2 TGTGCCAGCAGTGGAGAATCCGAAGGAAACACCATATATTTT CASSGESEGNTIYF
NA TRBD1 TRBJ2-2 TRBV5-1 TGCGCCAGCAGCTTTCAGGGGGCTAGCACCGGGGAGCTGTTTTTT CASSFQGASTGELFF
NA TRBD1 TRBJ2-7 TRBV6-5 TGTGCCAGCAGAGGGACAGGGGGAGTACACGAGCAGTACTTC CASRGTGGVHEQYF
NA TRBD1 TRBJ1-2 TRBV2 TGTGCCAGCAGGGACAGGGGGTATGGCTACACCTTC CASRDRGYGYTF
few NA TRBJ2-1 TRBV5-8 TGTGCCAGCAGCACCCGGGACCATTACAATGAGCAGTTCTTC CASSTRDHYNEQFF
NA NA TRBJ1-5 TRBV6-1 TGTGCCAGCAATCCAAGACAGGACAATCAGCCCCAGCATTTT CASNPRQDNQPQHF
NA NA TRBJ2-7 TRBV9 TGTGCCAGCAGCGTAGCCGTGACAGGCCCCTACGAGCAGTACTTC CASSVAVTGPYEQYF
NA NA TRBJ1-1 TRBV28 TGTGCCAGCAGTTTATTCCCAGGCCCTACTTACTTTATGAACACTGAAGCTTTCTTT CASSLFPGPTYFMNTEAFF
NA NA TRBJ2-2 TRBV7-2 TGTGCCAGCAGCTTAGGCCCCCGGAGGGCGGATTATGGGGAGCTGTTTTTT CASSLGPRRADYGELFF
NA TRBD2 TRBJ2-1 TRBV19 TGTGCCAGTAGCATAGGGCTAGCGGGGGCCGATGAGCAGTTCTTC CASSIGLAGADEQFF
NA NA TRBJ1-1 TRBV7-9 TGTGCCAGCAGCTTGTTGGGACGGACGAACACTGAAGCTTTCTTT CASSLLGRTNTEAFF
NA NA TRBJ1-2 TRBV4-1 TGCGCCAGCAGCCTTCGAGTCTTGGTGGGGGCTAACTATGGCTACACCTTC CASSLRVLVGANYGYTF
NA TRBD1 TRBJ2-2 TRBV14 TGTGCCAGCAGCCCAAGTCCGGGACAGGGGGCTGCCGGGGAGCTGTTTTTT CASSPSPGQGAAGELFF
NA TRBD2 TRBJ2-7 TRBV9 TGTGCCAGCAGCGCGCACCTCACGGGACTAGCAAGCCAGCCCCCCGAGCAGTACTTC CASSAHLTGLASQPPEQYF
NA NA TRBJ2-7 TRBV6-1 TGTGCCAGCATAAGGGGAACAACTCCATCCTACGAGCAGTACTTC CASIRGTTPSYEQYF